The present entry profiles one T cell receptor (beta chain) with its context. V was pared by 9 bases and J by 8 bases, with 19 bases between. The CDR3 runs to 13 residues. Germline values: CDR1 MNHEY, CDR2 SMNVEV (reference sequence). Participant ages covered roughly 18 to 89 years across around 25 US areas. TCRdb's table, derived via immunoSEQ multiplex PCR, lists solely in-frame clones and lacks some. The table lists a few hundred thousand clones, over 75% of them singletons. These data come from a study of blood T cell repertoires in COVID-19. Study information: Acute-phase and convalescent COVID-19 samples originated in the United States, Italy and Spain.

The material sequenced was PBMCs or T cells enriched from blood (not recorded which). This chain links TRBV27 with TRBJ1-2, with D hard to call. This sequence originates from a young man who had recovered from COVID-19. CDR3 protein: CASSSGATRGYTF. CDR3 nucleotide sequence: TGTGCCAGTAGCTCGGGAGCAACTAGGGGCTACACCTTC.